The 7 T cell receptor beta chains presented below share a single source sample, sequenced in a study of T-cell reconstitution after alpha-beta-depleted transplantation in children. Library preparation (for TCRbeta) was performed with unique molecular identifiers. TCRdb re-called the PCR reads with MiXCR, one entry per CDR3 protein. The sample consists of more than 400,000 distinct CDR3 sequences, 43% of them appearing once. The specimen was PBMCs, collected before TCRalphabeta/CD19-depleted stem cell transplant. The receptors shown here come from a girl aged 2 to 10 with aplastic anemia, due to receive a stem cell transplant.

The rearrangement uses TRBV20-1 and TRBJ1-5; D call uncertain. The germline gives CDR1 DFQATT, CDR2 SNEGSKA (reference sequence). The length of the CDR3 is 13 residues. Trimming stripped 0 bases from V and 7 bases from J, with 10 bases between. The CDR3 loop reads CSARDDGEQPQHF. In nucleotides, the CDR3 is TGCAGTGCTAGAGATGATGGGGAACAGCCCCAGCATTTT.

The chain combines TRBV27 with TRBJ2-1; D tentatively reads TRBD1 or TRBD2 (6 bases each). V was cut by 1 base and J by 0 bases, with 7 bases left in between. This CDR3 region has 15 residues. Per germline, CDR1 MNHEY and CDR2 SMNVEV (reference sequence). The CDR3 coding sequence is TGTGCCAGCAGTTTATGGGGGGCCTCCTACAATGAGCAGTTCTTC. Its protein is CASSLWGASYNEQFF.

The rearrangement joins TRBV28 to TRBJ2-3; a possible D gene is TRBD1 (5 bases). The DNA end is more similar to TRBJ1-5, so the J call may be wrong. Germline V gene data show CDR1 as MDHEN and CDR2 as SYDVKM. This CDR3 spans 16 amino acids. The CDR3 sequence is CASAGRGEGFGDTQHF. The CDR3 nucleotides read TGTGCCAGCGCGGGGAGGGGCGAAGGTTTTGGAGATACGCAGCATTTT.

Many counts were recorded for this clonotype. V gene TRBV2 combines with J gene TRBJ1-3, with D unclear. CDR3 length equals 12 residues. V was pared by 5 bases and J by 9 bases, with 11 bases between. The germline V gene encodes CDR1 SNHLY and CDR2 FYNNEI. In nucleotides, the CDR3 is TGTGCCAGCAGTACATTTTTAACCACCATATATTTT. Amino acid sequence: CASSTFLTTIYF. The variable domain in full, with the rest retrieved from reference TRBV2 and TRBJ1-3, is EPEVTQTPSHQVTQMGQEVILRCVPISNHLYFYWYRQILGQKVEFLVSFYNNEISEKSEIFDDQFSVERPDGSNFTLKIRSTKLEDSAMYFCASSTFLTTIYFGEGSWLTVV.

A remark on this clonotype: The CDR3 does not close with the conserved phenylalanine or tryptophan, likely indicating a read error. The chain carries TRBV28 and TRBJ1-5; D unclear. The CDR3 length is 14 residues. Germline V gives CDR1 MDHEN, CDR2 SYDVKM. V dropped 3 bases and J dropped 3 bases, with 9 bases sitting between them. Here the CDR3 reads CASSFKQINQPQHS. Written as DNA, the CDR3 is TGTGCCAGCAGTTTTAAACAGATCAATCAGCCCCAGCATTCT.

The rearrangement uses TRBV7-8 and TRBJ2-7, with 7 bases aligning to TRBD2. The CDR3 has 15 amino acids. V lost 2 bases to trimming and J lost 1 base; unmatched junction nucleotides: 5. Germline CDR1 is SGHVS and CDR2 is FQNEAQ. CDR3 residues: CASSLKSSGSYEQYF. The CDR3 DNA is TGTGCCAGCAGCTTAAAGTCTAGCGGATCCTACGAGCAGTACTTC.

This clonotype was seen a handful of times. The chain is built from TRBV5-6 and TRBJ1-1, with 7 positions matching TRBD1. The CDR3 length is 14 residues. V dropped 3 bases and J dropped 3; count of bases not matched to a gene: 5. Looked up from germline, CDR1 is SGHDT and CDR2 is YYEEEE. The CDR3 DNA sequence: TGTGCCAGCAGCTCGAACAGGGGCGACACTGAAGCTTTCTTT. Amino acid sequence: CASSSNRGDTEAFF.